Listed below are T cell receptor beta chains from one sample, sequenced in a study of identifying expanded T cells in peripheral blood. The table came from immunoSEQ multiplex PCR; TCRdb's copy has only in-frame clones and leaves some out. The table lists fewer than 80,000 clones, over 75% of them singletons. Input material: blood. The receptors originated from a person between 18 and 70 years old in good health. The CDR3 runs from the conserved cysteine through the conserved F or W. A D gene is named only where the DNA matches it firmly. Size tells how often a clone was seen (once, few, many) or the class of an expanded clone, and some rows leave it out.

NA	NA	TRBV6-6	TRBJ1-1	13	TGTGCCAGCAGCTTGGGGGGGAGCACTGAAGCTTTCTTT	CASSLGGSTEAFF
NA	TRBD1	TRBV6-5	TRBJ1-1	14	TGTGCCAGCAGTTTGGACAGGGGGCAGTCTGAAGCTTTCTTT	CASSLDRGQSEAFF
NA	NA	TRBV5-1	TRBJ2-2	16	TGCGCCAGCAGCTCGGGACTCGGTATTAACACCGGGGAGCTGTTTTTT	CASSSGLGINTGELFF
NA	NA	TRBV6-1	TRBJ1-1	14	TGTGCCAGCATGAACCCAAACGGGAACACTGAAGCTTTCTTT	CASMNPNGNTEAFF
NA	TRBD1	TRBV19	TRBJ2-1	18	TGTGCCAGTTCCCCGGGACAGGGTGTAGGCGGGAATTACAATGAGCAGTTCTTC	CASSPGQGVGGNYNEQFF
NA	NA	TRBV2	TRBJ1-2	16	TGTGCCAGCAGTGCCCAACAGGGAGGGTATAGCTATGGCTACACCTTC	CASSAQQGGYSYGYTF
NA	NA	TRBV27	TRBJ2-4	19	TGTGCCAGCAGTTTTTCCGCCGGGACGTCCCGACTAGCCAAAAACATTCAGTACTTC	CASSFSAGTSRLAKNIQYF
NA	NA	TRBV29-1	TRBJ1-1	15	TGCAGCGCGGACCTACAGGGAGGGGTGAACACTGAAGCTTTCTTT	CSADLQGGVNTEAFF
NA	NA	TRBV11-2	TRBJ1-2	12	TGTGCCAGCAGCTCCCAGGGGTATGGCTACACCTTC	CASSSQGYGYTF
NA	NA	TRBV11-2	TRBJ2-7	13	TGTGCCAGCAGCGGGACTGACCTTTACGAGCAGTACTTC	CASSGTDLYEQYF
NA	NA	TRBV7-2	TRBJ2-7	13	TGTGCCAGCAGCTTAGACCATTTGGGGGAGCAGTACTTC	CASSLDHLGEQYF
many	NA	TRBV6-5	TRBJ2-6	13	TGTGCCAGCAGCAGATCTGGGGCCAACGTCCTGACTTTC	CASSRSGANVLTF
few	TRBD2	TRBV19	TRBJ2-7	12	TGTGCCAGTAGTCGGGAGGGGGGCGAGCAGTACTTC	CASSREGGEQYF
NA	NA	TRBV19	TRBJ1-5	12	TGTGCCAGTAGCGCGGGACAACAGCCCCAGCATTTT	CASSAGQQPQHF
NA	NA	TRBV19	TRBJ1-2	12	TGTGCCAGTAGAACCCGGACAAATGGCTACACCTTC	CASRTRTNGYTF
NA	NA	TRBV27	TRBJ2-1	15	TGTGCCAGCAGTTCTCGGTGGGGACTTTTCAATGAGCAGTTCTTC	CASSSRWGLFNEQFF
NA	NA	TRBV7-9	TRBJ2-3	16	TGTGCCAGCAGCTTAGGTCAGCGGGTACTCACAGATACGCAGTATTTT	CASSLGQRVLTDTQYF